This is a list of T cell receptor beta chains from one sample in a study of cytomegalovirus exposure and HLA in healthy donors. Libraries were prepared by immunoSEQ multiplex PCR; TCRdb keeps only in-frame clonotypes and omits some of them. The sample has more than 300,000 clones, roughly 88% seen once. Input material: PBMCs. Source of these receptors: a woman aged 18 to 35 in good health and CMV-seronegative. CDR3s include the opening cysteine and the closing phenylalanine or tryptophan. Where a row states a size, it is once, few, many or the class of an expanded clone; other rows omit it.

V	J	size	CDR3
TRBV7-2	TRBJ2-3	-	CASSPLSGSGADTQYF
TRBV14	TRBJ1-1	-	CASSPTRTGEAFF
TRBV27	TRBJ1-1	-	CASSLSQGELNTEAFF
TRBV7-2	TRBJ2-1	-	CASSLGGRDLHNEQFF
TRBV5-6	TRBJ2-2	-	CASSWGLAGTGELFF
TRBV6-5	TRBJ2-7	-	CASSSSGGPAYEQYF
TRBV7-3	TRBJ2-7	-	CASSSDRGYEQYF
TRBV4-1	TRBJ2-7	-	CASSQDHRGVGTLYEQYF
TRBV6-5	TRBJ2-7	few	CASSYVGTGRYEQYF
TRBV27	TRBJ1-2	few	CASWTGDYGYTF
TRBV19	TRBJ2-1	-	CASRGLAANEQFF
TRBV5-4	TRBJ2-7	-	CASSPGVSGPYEQYF
TRBV2	TRBJ1-3	-	CASSEGAQGYTIYF
TRBV2	TRBJ2-1	few	CASSPSGSAYNEQFF
TRBV6-5	TRBJ1-1	-	CASSYGSRYNTEAFF
TRBV4-3	TRBJ1-2	-	CASSQDSYRGQGYTF
TRBV5-4	TRBJ2-3	-	CASSPGQPSTDTQYF
TRBV27	TRBJ2-7	-	CASRGRPSYEQYF
TRBV6-5	TRBJ2-1	-	CASSWRDRGQYEQFF
TRBV19	TRBJ1-2	-	CASSLGQGAVGYTF
TRBV5-1	TRBJ2-5	-	CASSFSRVVETQYF
TRBV7-2	TRBJ1-1	-	CASSPRGSGTGNSNTEAFF
TRBV7-3	TRBJ2-3	-	CASSPRGLAGADTQYF
TRBV27	TRBJ1-5	few	CASNSDRGAQPQHF
TRBV4-3	TRBJ2-7	-	CASSQTVPGQGTGSVNEQYF
TRBV5-6	TRBJ2-7	-	CASTSSGQGGGDRNF
TRBV7-8	TRBJ2-7	-	CASSLVAGGGYEQYF
TRBV29-1	TRBJ2-1	once	CSVGIRTSGGYYNEQFF
TRBV6-5	TRBJ2-7	-	CASSYRSVAPSYEQYF
TRBV6-1	TRBJ1-1	-	CASRDRGEAFF
TRBV27	TRBJ1-2	once	CASSISRQPTYGYTF
TRBV7-2	TRBJ2-7	-	CASSLGLAGRYEQYF
TRBV7-9	TRBJ1-2	-	CASRDDRDRDNYGYTF
TRBV28	TRBJ2-1	once	CASRKDSFLYGNEQFF
TRBV7-2	TRBJ2-5	-	CASSLYYSGTTGKVTQYF
TRBV5-1	TRBJ2-5	-	CASSLAPGSQETQYF
TRBV6-5	TRBJ1-5	-	CASSYTPGRQPQHF
TRBV7-9	TRBJ1-2	-	CASSAQGWGSGYTF
TRBV9	TRBJ2-3	once	CASSKTRQSTDTQYF
TRBV27	TRBJ2-7	-	CASSLSGDYEQYF
TRBV6-5	TRBJ1-2	once	CASSYSKFSVNYGYTF
TRBV28	TRBJ1-5	once	CASSLFPGGNQPQHF
TRBV7-9	TRBJ1-5	-	CASSPQGQNSNQPQHF